This T cell receptor beta chain was sequenced for a study of low-dose radiotherapy and immunotherapy resistance in tumors. Time point noted: after trial treatment. Treatment given: LDRT plus nivolumab, ipilimumab, low-dose cyclophosphamide and aspirin (RACIN trial). This clonotype was counted ten times or more. The junction departs from germline at one end; a sequencing error may be responsible. TRAV- and TRBV-specific primers primed first-strand cDNA, covering alpha and beta chains. The TCRs were subjected to amplification over about 20 PCR cycles employing a constant-region primer in conjunction with a V-primer adapter. TCRdb analysed the reads with MiXCR anew, one entry per CDR3 protein. The table includes about 97,000 distinct CDR3 sequences, roughly 20% detected once. The sequenced sample was PBMCs, obtained after low-dose radiotherapy plus immunotherapy. The TCR sequence derives from a male donor with prostate cancer.

The CDR3 spells CASCQVAGTYNEQFF. Written as DNA, the CDR3 is TGCGCCAGCTGCCAGGTGGCGGGGACCTACAATGAGCAGTTCTTC. The chain carries TRBV4-1 and TRBJ2-1, with D possibly TRBD2 on 6 matching bases. This CDR3 is 15 amino acids long. From germline, CDR1 is MGHRA and CDR2 YSYEKL.